This section outlines one T cell receptor beta chain sequence together with its context. CDR3 length equals 16 residues. Trimming took 7 bases from V and 6 from J; bases not matched to a gene: 11. CDR1 and CDR2 from the germline V gene are LNHDA and SQIVND (reference sequence). The entry originates in a study of T cell changes during pregnancy in multiple sclerosis. TCRdb's copy holds only in-frame clones and misses some; the assay was immunoSEQ multiplex PCR. This sample has more than 40,000 clones, with 85% to 90% found just once. The chain carries TRBV19 and TRBJ1-4; TRBD1 agrees at 10 bases. Sequenced material: peripheral blood, taken in the first trimester of pregnancy. This receptor was identified in a female donor in good health, enrolled as a control in a pregnancy study. CDR3 nucleotide sequence: TGTGCCAGTACCCCTCGGACAGGGGGTGAGGATGAAAAACTGTTTTTT. Encoded protein: CASTPRTGGEDEKLFF.